A single T cell receptor (beta chain) is shown here with its context. This sample is drawn from a study of shared T cell receptors in the human thymus. Only in-frame clones appear in the TCRdb table, and some are missing; sequencing was by immunoSEQ multiplex PCR. The table lists about 540,000 clones, about 84% of them singletons, with about 0.013% in the top ten. Germline CDR1 is MRHNA and CDR2 is SNTAGT. CDR3 length: 14 amino acids. The V end lost 3 bases, the J end lost 8 bases, and 16 bases lay between the germline ends. The same specimen was also included in a second study, on human thymus T cells. That paper adds: It was from resections taken during corrective heart surgery that the thymus tissue came. Repertoires from thymus and blood appeared to show biased V and J gene usage. Related reports documented highly overlapping thymic repertoires among unrelated individuals.

Sequencing was performed on thymocytes. The chain joins TRBV6-4 to TRBJ1-2, with D tentatively TRBD1 (6 bases). The receptor was derived from a boy younger than two with a congenital heart defect. CDR3 DNA sequence: TGTGCCAGCAGTGAGTCCAGGGGTCTGCGCGGCTACACCTTC. Translation gives CASSESRGLRGYTF.